This is a list of T cell receptor beta chains from one sample in a study of T cells in Graves' hyperthyroidism and ophthalmopathy. MiXCR, run by TCRdb on the multiplex PCR reads, gives a single entry per CDR3 protein. The table has roughly 580,000 distinct CDR3 sequences, approximately 15% seen once; the top ten hold around 5.4%. The sequenced sample was blood. These receptors were taken from a woman in her 30s with Graves' hyperthyroidism that later progressed to Graves' ophthalmopathy. The CDR3 runs from the conserved cysteine through the conserved F or W. The D gene is left open where the match is weak. Clone size is given for some rows only: seen once, a few or many times, or a class if the clone is expanded.

J gene: TRBJ2-1
clone size: many
D gene: TRBD1
V gene: TRBV6-2/TRBV6-3
CDR3 DNA: TGTGCCAGCAGTTACCGCCAGGGGGATCTTTACAATGAGCAGTTCTTC
CDR3 protein: CASSYRQGDLYNEQFF

J gene: TRBJ2-7
clone size: once
D gene: TRBD2
V gene: TRBV5-1
CDR3 DNA: TGCGCCAGCAGCAACCACTTTGGAGCGGGAGACCCCTACGAGCAGTACTTC
CDR3 protein: CASSNHFGAGDPYEQYF

J gene: TRBJ2-2
clone size: many
D gene: TRBD2
V gene: TRBV2
CDR3 DNA: TGTGCCAGCAGTGTGGGGCCAGCGGGAGGGCCTCGAAACACCGGGGAGCTGTTTTTT
CDR3 protein: CASSVGPAGGPRNTGELFF

J gene: TRBJ2-7
clone size: many
D gene: -
V gene: TRBV20-1
CDR3 DNA: TGCAGTGCCGTGGGGGACACCCAATTCTACGAGCAGTACTTC
CDR3 protein: CSAVGDTQFYEQYF

J gene: TRBJ2-5
clone size: many
D gene: -
V gene: TRBV6-5
CDR3 DNA: TGTGCCAGCAGTTACTCACCACGGGGAAGACAAGAGACCCAGTACTTC
CDR3 protein: CASSYSPRGRQETQYF

J gene: TRBJ1-4
clone size: -
D gene: TRBD1
V gene: TRBV5-1
CDR3 DNA: TGCGCCAGCAGCTTGGCCGTAGGACAGGGCGCTGAAAAACTGTTTTTT
CDR3 protein: CASSLAVGQGAEKLFF

J gene: TRBJ2-2
clone size: -
D gene: -
V gene: TRBV11-1
CDR3 DNA: TGTGCCAGCAGCTTAAATGGGGCTGGAGGGTCCGGGGAGCTGTTTTTT
CDR3 protein: CASSLNGAGGSGELFF

J gene: TRBJ1-1
clone size: many
D gene: TRBD1
V gene: TRBV7-2
CDR3 DNA: TGTGCCAGCAGCAAAACAGGGGGGAACACTGAAGCTTTCTTT
CDR3 protein: CASSKTGGNTEAFF

J gene: TRBJ1-5
clone size: many
D gene: -
V gene: TRBV5-1
CDR3 DNA: TGCGCCAGCAACGGTCAGCCCCAGCATTTT
CDR3 protein: CASNGQPQHF

J gene: TRBJ2-2
clone size: -
D gene: TRBD2
V gene: TRBV6-2/TRBV6-3
CDR3 DNA: TGTGCCAGCAGTGTACTAGCGGGAGCGGGCGGGGAGCTGTTTTTT
CDR3 protein: CASSVLAGAGGELFF

J gene: TRBJ2-5
clone size: many
D gene: -
V gene: TRBV7-9
CDR3 DNA: TGTGCCAGCAGCGGTAGGGGAGGAGAGACCCAGTACTTC
CDR3 protein: CASSGRGGETQYF

J gene: TRBJ2-5
clone size: many
D gene: TRBD2
V gene: TRBV24-1
CDR3 DNA: TGTGCCACCAGTGATTTTGGGGGAGGGCAAGAGACCCAGTACTTC
CDR3 protein: CATSDFGGGQETQYF

J gene: TRBJ2-7
clone size: many
D gene: TRBD2
V gene: TRBV6-1
CDR3 DNA: TGTGCCAGCAGTATTGCGGGAGAGAGGAGAGAGCAGTACTTC
CDR3 protein: CASSIAGERREQYF

J gene: TRBJ1-1
clone size: few
D gene: TRBD1
V gene: TRBV6-1
CDR3 DNA: TGTGCCAGCAACCTCGACAGGGAAGTTACTGAAGCTTTCTTT
CDR3 protein: CASNLDREVTEAFF

J gene: TRBJ2-5
clone size: few
D gene: TRBD2
V gene: TRBV6-1
CDR3 DNA: TGTGCCAGCAGTGACCGACTAGCGGGAGCTACCCAGTACTTC
CDR3 protein: CASSDRLAGATQYF

J gene: TRBJ2-1
clone size: many
D gene: TRBD2
V gene: TRBV29-1
CDR3 DNA: TGCAGCGTACAAACTAGCGGGAGGTGGGACGAGCAGTTCTTC
CDR3 protein: CSVQTSGRWDEQFF